This T cell receptor (beta chain) was found in a study of T cell repertoires in cytomegalovirus infection. TCRdb re-called the reads with MiXCR, one entry per CDR3 protein. The sample has about 700,000 distinct CDR3 sequences, approximately 33% seen once. Turning to this clonotype: Antigen unknown.

Specimen: cultured PBMCs, collected from culture after CMV antigen stimulation. This clonotype was obtained from a human donor in good health (CMV status not recorded). Some clones in this sample may be carry-over from other donors' samples.

The CDR3 DNA sequence: TGTGCCAGCAGTTTAACCAGGGAAACTGAAGCTTTCTTT. Translating gives CASSLTRETEAFF. The genes are TRBV12-3 or TRBV12-4 and TRBJ1-1, with D perhaps matching TRBD1 (5 bases). This CDR3 spans 13 amino acids. The V end was cut by 2 bases, the J end by 5 bases, with 9 bases between.